The rows below give T cell receptor beta chains drawn from one sample of a study of cytomegalovirus exposure and HLA in healthy donors. Method: immunoSEQ multiplex PCR; TCRdb's copy keeps in-frame clones and lacks some. Here the sample spans some 160,000 clones, 78% being singletons. The sequencing input was PBMCs. The receptors here all came from a woman aged 40 to 49 in good health and CMV-seropositive. CDR3s include the opening cysteine and the closing phenylalanine or tryptophan. A D gene is named only where the DNA matches it firmly. Size is stated for part of the rows, as once, few or many counts, or as a class when the clone is expanded.

V gene	D gene	clone size	J gene	CDR3 DNA	CDR3 protein
TRBV10-3	TRBD1	few	TRBJ1-1	TGTGCCATCAGTGGAAACAGGGGTCTGGGGAACACTGAAGCTTTCTTT	CAISGNRGLGNTEAFF
TRBV15	.	once	TRBJ2-6	TGTGCCTCAGCACTCTCTGGGGCCAACGGCCTGACTTTC	CASALSGANGLTF
TRBV5-4	TRBD2	.	TRBJ2-5	TGTGCCAGTGGTTCTAGCGGTCAAGAGACCCAGTACTTC	CASGSSGQETQYF
TRBV4-1	.	.	TRBJ2-1	TGCGCCAGCAGCCAAGACGGTACCTCCTACAATGAGCAGTTCTTC	CASSQDGTSYNEQFF
TRBV7-3	TRBD2	.	TRBJ2-1	TGTGCCAGCAGCTCCGGGACTAGCGGGGGGATTGAGCAGTTCTTC	CASSSGTSGGIEQFF
TRBV6-5	TRBD1	.	TRBJ1-4	TGTACCAGCAGTCAGAAGGACAGGGTCTTTGAAAAACTGTTTTTT	CTSSQKDRVFEKLFF
TRBV5-6	.	few	TRBJ2-6	TGTGCCAGCAGCTGGGACAGGGCCAACGTCCTGACTTTC	CASSWDRANVLTF
TRBV19	TRBD1	.	TRBJ2-5	TGTGCCAGTAGTCCTGGGACAGGGGGCAGGTTGGGGGAGACCCAGTACTTC	CASSPGTGGRLGETQYF
TRBV30	.	.	TRBJ1-1	TGTGCCTGGAGACGCGGGGCCCAGGGCGCTGAAGCTTTCTTT	CAWRRGAQGAEAFF
TRBV2	.	.	TRBJ2-3	TGTGCCAGCTCTAGGCGGTCTCTCACAGATACGCAGTATTTT	CASSRRSLTDTQYF
TRBV7-9	.	.	TRBJ2-2	TGTTCCAGCAGCCTGAACACCGGGGAGCTGTTTTTT	CSSSLNTGELFF
TRBV6-1	.	.	TRBJ1-5	TGTGCCAGCAGTGAAGCTTCTAGGAGGAGTTATCAGCCCCAGCATTTT	CASSEASRRSYQPQHF
TRBV4-1	.	.	TRBJ1-1	TGCGCCAGCAGCCAGCTGCAGGGAGGGACTGAAGCTTTCTTT	CASSQLQGGTEAFF
TRBV5-8	.	few	TRBJ2-1	TGTGCCAGCAGCTTGTTCGGGTTGGAGTCCTACAATGAGCAGTTCTTC	CASSLFGLESYNEQFF
TRBV14	.	.	TRBJ2-2	TGTGCCAGCAGCCAAGTCGGGTACACCGGGGAGCTGTTTTTT	CASSQVGYTGELFF
TRBV29-1	TRBD1	.	TRBJ1-2	TGCAGCGTTGAGGGACAGGGGGGCCCTAACTATGGCTACACCTTC	CSVEGQGGPNYGYTF
TRBV5-4	TRBD1	.	TRBJ1-1	TGTGCCAGCAGCATAGGACAGGGCACTGAAGCTTTCTTT	CASSIGQGTEAFF
TRBV27	TRBD1	.	TRBJ2-5	TGTGCCAGCAGTTTAGGGACAGGAGGTTTGCGGGAGACCCAGTACTTC	CASSLGTGGLRETQYF
TRBV6-1	.	.	TRBJ1-2	TGTGCCAGCAGTGAATATTGGCGGCAGCTTCTCTATGGCTACACCTTC	CASSEYWRQLLYGYTF
TRBV5-1	TRBD1	.	TRBJ2-4	TGCGCCAGCAGGTGGACAGGGATGGGGGACATTCAGTACTTC	CASRWTGMGDIQYF
TRBV7-2	TRBD2	.	TRBJ2-1	TGTGCCAGCAGCGTGAAGTCCGGGACTAGCGGGGGTTACAATGAGCAGTTCTTC	CASSVKSGTSGGYNEQFF
TRBV11-2	TRBD2	many	TRBJ2-1	TGTGCCAGCAGGGAAGCGGGACGCTCCTACAATGAGCAGTTCTTC	CASREAGRSYNEQFF
TRBV6-6	.	.	TRBJ1-1	TGTGCCAGCAGTCTCAGGGGAGAAGGCACTGAAGCTTTCTTT	CASSLRGEGTEAFF
TRBV28	.	.	TRBJ1-1	TGTGCCAGCAGTTCCGAGGTGCAGATTGAAGCTTTCTTT	CASSSEVQIEAFF
TRBV11-2	.	.	TRBJ2-7	TGTGCCAGCAGCTTGGGCACAGGGTCCTACGAGCAGTACTTC	CASSLGTGSYEQYF
TRBV6-4	.	.	TRBJ2-3	TGTGCCAGCAGTGCACTAGGAATCACGGATACGCAGTATTTT	CASSALGITDTQYF
TRBV27	.	.	TRBJ2-1	TGTGCCAGCGTGGGCGCGGGGAATGAGCAGTTCTTC	CASVGAGNEQFF
TRBV30	TRBD2	few	TRBJ2-1	TGTGCCTGGAGGCTAGCGGGGAGGCGAACTTCCTACAATGAGCAGTTCTTC	CAWRLAGRRTSYNEQFF
TRBV6-4	.	.	TRBJ1-5	TGTGCCAGCAGTGCACATAGCAATCAGCCCCAGCATTTT	CASSAHSNQPQHF
TRBV5-4	TRBD1	.	TRBJ1-2	TGTGCCAGCAGCTGGGACCGGGACAGTAAAAAGGGTGGCTACACCTTC	CASSWDRDSKKGGYTF
TRBV19	TRBD1	.	TRBJ1-5	TGTGCCACGACCGGGACAGGGTTTGTGCAGCCCCAGCATTTT	CATTGTGFVQPQHF
TRBV5-6	TRBD1	.	TRBJ1-4	TGTGCCAGCAGCGGAGAGCCGGGACAGCGGAATGAAAAACTGTTTTTT	CASSGEPGQRNEKLFF
TRBV19	.	.	TRBJ1-1	TGTGCCAGTAGTATAGAGTCGCGTCGAGGATGGAACACTGAAGCTTTCTTT	CASSIESRRGWNTEAFF
TRBV19	.	.	TRBJ1-6	TGTGCCAGTAGTATGCCAGGGGATTCACCCCTCCACTTT	CASSMPGDSPLHF